This T cell receptor (beta chain) derives from a study of T-cell reconstitution after alpha-beta-depleted transplantation in children. Study-wide results and limits: A year had passed since transplant, and T-cell counts and diversity by then came mostly from newly produced T cells. Alpha-beta T cells present about two months after transplant were reported to originate from several hundred expanded graft clones.

This clonotype was counted ten times or more. Its antigen is not known. Molecular barcoding with unique molecular identifiers was used for the TCRbeta library. TCRdb reprocessed the PCR reads with MiXCR, giving one entry per CDR3 protein. The table lists a few hundred thousand distinct CDR3 sequences, about a tenth of them singletons. Germline V lookup: CDR1 LGHDT, CDR2 YNNKEL (reference sequence). V shed 2 bases and J 4 bases; nucleotides not matched to a gene: 6. The CDR3 consists of 16 residues. Here the sequenced sample was PBMCs, taken before TCRalphabeta/CD19-depleted stem cell transplant. The TCR originated in a child in the first two years of life with acute myeloid leukemia, due to receive a stem cell transplant. The chain employs TRBV3-1 and TRBJ2-1; 9 bases are shared with TRBD2. The CDR3 sequence: CASSQLPSGIYNEQFF. CDR3 bases: TGTGCCAGCAGCCAACTTCCTAGCGGGATTTACAATGAGCAGTTCTTC.